This TCR beta chain was sequenced during a study of T cells after yellow fever vaccination. The CDR3 spans 17 residues. Trimming took 5 bases from V and 7 from J, leaving 25 bases between them. The germline V gene encodes CDR1 SGHTA and CDR2 FQGNSA. TCRdb recomputed calls from the 5' RACE reads with MiXCR, one row per CDR3 protein. The sample records about 53,000 distinct CDR3 sequences, around 6.1% being singletons. Regarding the study as a whole: At day 0, almost all vaccine-responding clonotypes escaped detection in the sorted memory subsets. Most primary-vaccination clones recurred post-booster (around 95% CD4, roughly 91% CD8).

This clonotype was counted many times. This chain uses TRBV7-2 with TRBJ2-3, with a possible D match to TRBD1 (6 bases). The specimen comprised PBMCs, either bulk or a sorted T-cell subset (CD4+, CD8+, memory, or dextramer-sorted; not recorded which), sampled on the day of the yellow fever booster vaccination. The receptor was derived from a man in his late teens or twenties who received the YFV17D yellow fever vaccine. The CDR3 loop is CASSHLRGRGIYYTQYF. As DNA, the CDR3 is TGTGCCAGCAGCCACCTCCGGGGAAGGGGGATATATTATACGCAGTATTTT.